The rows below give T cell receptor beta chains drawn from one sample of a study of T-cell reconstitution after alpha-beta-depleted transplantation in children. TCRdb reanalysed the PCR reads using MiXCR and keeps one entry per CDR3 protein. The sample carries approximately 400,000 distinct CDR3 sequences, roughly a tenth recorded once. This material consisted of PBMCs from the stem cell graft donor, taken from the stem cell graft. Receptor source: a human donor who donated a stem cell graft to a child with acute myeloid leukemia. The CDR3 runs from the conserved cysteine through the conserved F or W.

CASSRTRTSYEQYF	TRBV7-8	TRBJ2-7
CSARANLAGGSYEQYF	TRBV20-1	TRBJ2-7
CASSFWAGGEVITPQHF	TRBV12-3/TRBV12-4	TRBJ1-5
CASSQGGGQFF	TRBV7-2	TRBJ2-1
CISVSEAYAGHNEKLFF	TRBV7-5	TRBJ1-4
CASKAGGFGANVLTF	TRBV28	TRBJ2-6
CASTPTSGRGYEQFF	TRBV6-2/TRBV6-3	TRBJ2-1
CASSFMLAGSTDTQYF	TRBV12-3/TRBV12-4	TRBJ2-3
CSAPTSGDPLEQFF	TRBV20-1	TRBJ2-1
CASSPFEKLFF	TRBV7-9	TRBJ1-4
CASSPPDDTQYF	TRBV7-4	TRBJ2-3
CASSLRTRGETQYF	TRBV12-3/TRBV12-4	TRBJ2-5
CASSPGQGAYVTGELFF	TRBV5-4	TRBJ2-2
CASSGGQITDTQYF	TRBV10-1	TRBJ2-3
CASSGALQTRSYNEQFF	TRBV25-1	TRBJ2-1
CATSRDRGPNTEAFF	TRBV15	TRBJ1-1
CSALGAATNTEAFF	TRBV20-1	TRBJ1-1
CASSPYNTGELFF	TRBV18	TRBJ2-2
CASRMTGTVINGELFF	TRBV27	TRBJ2-2
CASSYVIGETQYF	TRBV6-5	TRBJ2-5
CASNPGNRVTEAFF	TRBV6-1	TRBJ1-1
CASSHRTDLNQPQHF	TRBV12-3/TRBV12-4	TRBJ1-5
CASSSKQGSETQYF	TRBV5-5	TRBJ2-5
CASSPGSNSYNEQFF	TRBV12-3/TRBV12-4	TRBJ2-1
CASTPVYEQYF	TRBV2	TRBJ2-7
CSAFRMPDTQYF	TRBV20-1	TRBJ2-3
CASSTRKGGTDTQYF	TRBV18	TRBJ2-3
CSARDVAEQGYTF	TRBV20-1	TRBJ1-2
CSVFVGGPDTQYF	TRBV29-1	TRBJ2-3
CSVCFLATNEKLFF	TRBV29-1	TRBJ1-4
CAISQGGQGSQPQHF	TRBV10-3	TRBJ1-5
CASSQLVAGGPTYNEQFF	TRBV23-1	TRBJ2-1
CASSLARKDNEQFF	TRBV12-3/TRBV12-4	TRBJ2-1
CASSIQGYEETQYF	TRBV25-1	TRBJ2-5
CASVTQGLESYTF	TRBV28	TRBJ1-2
CASSLNNERGGELFF	TRBV7-3	TRBJ2-2
CASSFGTGIYEQYF	TRBV7-9	TRBJ2-7
CSVVEGANPIAFF	TRBV29-1	TRBJ1-1
CAISDQKREQYNEQFF	TRBV10-3	TRBJ2-1
CASSYGPTRQETQYF	TRBV6-5	TRBJ2-5
CASRALRGNTEAFF	TRBV11-2	TRBJ1-1
CASSVTRGGDNEQFF	TRBV2	TRBJ2-1
CASSYSRGFTGELFF	TRBV6-2/TRBV6-3	TRBJ2-2
CAISSGTGDQPQHF	TRBV10-3	TRBJ1-5
CSASAAGGSFGYEQYF	TRBV20-1	TRBJ2-7
CTGPRPKISANTGELFF	TRBV20-1	TRBJ2-2
CASGADTDTQYF	TRBV7-9	TRBJ2-3
CASSIDSFGTGPSGANVLTF	TRBV19	TRBJ2-6
CASGLGVTEAFF	TRBV12-5	TRBJ1-1
CASSQEIWATGQPQHF	TRBV4-2	TRBJ1-5
CASSSTWGNYGYTF	TRBV7-2	TRBJ1-2
CASSLGLAGIAGETQYF	TRBV7-7	TRBJ2-5
CASSMGQPAEAFF	TRBV5-1	TRBJ1-1
CASSLMRSSKSGGTDTQYF	TRBV12-3/TRBV12-4	TRBJ2-3
CASSFRLAGGSGELFF	TRBV7-2	TRBJ2-2
CASSTRTSGGDLDNEQFF	TRBV11-1	TRBJ2-1